The 17 T cell receptor beta chains below were found in one sample sequenced in a study of T cells in Graves' hyperthyroidism and ophthalmopathy. TCR beta CDR3 region amplification was performed from RNA transcripts. Using the HTBI primer set, a first-round RT-PCR was run on the TCR CDR3. TCRdb reprocessed the multiplex PCR reads with MiXCR, giving one entry per CDR3 protein. The sample records under 300,000 distinct CDR3 sequences, approximately 21% being singletons. Sequencing was performed on blood. Receptors were obtained from a man aged 30 to 45 with Graves' ophthalmopathy.

The rearrangement links TRBV19 to TRBJ2-2; D is ambiguous. Germline values: CDR1 LNHDA, CDR2 SQIVND (reference sequence). V was pared by 7 bases and J by 3 bases, with 9 bases between. CDR3 length: 13 residues. The chain's CDR3 is CASIRRHTGELFF. The DNA of the CDR3 is TGTGCCAGTATCAGGCGGCACACCGGGGAGCTGTTTTTT.

J is TRBJ1-5 and V is TRBV2, with TRBD1 identical over 7 bases. Germline trimming cut 8 bases from V and 3 bases from J; bases unmatched to any gene: 10. CDR1 SNHLY and CDR2 FYNNEI come from the germline V gene. This CDR3 is 15 amino acids long. The CDR3 nucleotides are TGTGCCAGCGGCCCCGACAGGGCTGACAATCAGCCCCAGCATTTT. It codes for CASGPDRADNQPQHF.

In this sample, this clonotype turned up many times. The chain has TRBV5-1 and TRBJ2-1; the D is unclear. The CDR3 spans 15 residues. V lost 5 bases and J lost 0, with 12 bases in between. Germline CDR1 is SGHRS and CDR2 is YFSETQ. CDR3 loop: CASSRSISSYNEQFF. CDR3 DNA: TGCGCCAGCAGTCGTAGTATAAGCTCCTACAATGAGCAGTTCTTC.

This clonotype came up a few times. V is TRBV7-9 and J is TRBJ2-1; 7 nucleotides agree with TRBD2. Germline CDR1 is SEHNR and CDR2 is FQNEAQ (reference sequence). The trim removed 5 bases at V and 0 bases at J, leaving 10 bases unmatched. The CDR3 runs to 17 residues. The CDR3 region is CASSPRSGPSSYNEQFF. In DNA, the CDR3 is TGTGCCAGCAGCCCACGTAGCGGGCCTAGCTCCTACAATGAGCAGTTCTTC.

This clonotype turned up a few times. V is TRBV19 and J is TRBJ1-5, with unresolved D. CDR3 length: 16 residues. Deletions cut 0 bases from V and 3 bases from J, with 12 bases between. From germline, CDR1 is LNHDA and CDR2 SQIVND (reference sequence). The CDR3 nucleotides read TGTGCCAGTAGTATAGATCGAGGGAGGGACAATCAGCCCCAGCATTTT. Translation gives CASSIDRGRDNQPQHF.

CDR3 bases: TGTGCTAGTGGTTTGGTATCAGCCCCCACAGGGGTCGTGCGCAATCAGCCCCAGCATTTT. This codes for CASGLVSAPTGVVRNQPQHF. The chain joins TRBV12-5 to TRBJ1-5; 7 bases map to TRBD1. The CDR3 has 20 amino acids. Germline trimming cut 0 bases from V and 2 bases from J; bases unmatched to any gene: 16. The germline CDR1 and CDR2 sequences are LGHNT and FRNRAP. The full variable domain, rest sourced from reference TRBV12-5 and TRBJ1-5, is DARVTQTPRHKVTEMGQEVTMRCQPILGHNTVFWYRQTMMQGLELLAYFRNRAPLDDSGMPKDRFSAEMPDATLATLKIQPSEPRDSAVYFCASGLVSAPTGVVRNQPQHFGDGTRLSIL.

This rearrangement joins TRBV12-3 or TRBV12-4 to TRBJ1-6, with a possible D match to TRBD1 (5 bases). Trimming pared 3 bases from V and 9 bases from J, leaving 12 bases between. The CDR3 spans 14 residues. The CDR3 bases are TGTGCCAGCAGTTTTGCAGGGTGGGGTTCACCCCTCCACTTT. Encoded protein: CASSFAGWGSPLHF.

V and J are TRBV29-1 and TRBJ2-2; D is unresolved. V was trimmed by 2 bases and J by 4 bases, leaving 8 bases between them. The germline V gene encodes CDR1 SQVTM and CDR2 ANQGSEA. The CDR3 runs 13 residues. CDR3: CSVERPATGELFF. The CDR3 region has the DNA TGCAGCGTTGAAAGGCCAGCCACCGGGGAGCTGTTTTTT.

This clonotype has at least ten counts. This chain joins TRBV11-2 and TRBJ2-5; D gene unclear. V dropped 5 bases and J dropped 5 bases, with 12 bases sitting between them. The CDR3 is made up of 13 amino acids. Germline CDR1 SGHAT, CDR2 FQNNGV. Written as DNA, the CDR3 is TGTGCCAGCAGCCGTTTTCTAGGGGAGACCCAGTACTTC. Translation: CASSRFLGETQYF.

This sequence joins TRBV5-1 and TRBJ2-7; D might be TRBD1 or TRBD2, each matching 6 bases. V was shortened by 4 bases and J by 2 bases, with 19 bases between the two germline ends. Germline V lookup: CDR1 SGHRS, CDR2 YFSETQ. The CDR3 spans 16 residues. In DNA, the CDR3 is TGCGCCAGCAGCGTCGATGGGGGGCGATGGGCCTACGAGCAGTACTTC. Translated, it gives CASSVDGGRWAYEQYF.

This clonotype was seen at least ten times. This sequence joins TRBV28 and TRBJ2-7; 8 positions agree with TRBD1. The trim removed 3 bases at V and 3 bases at J, leaving 4 bases unmatched. This CDR3 has 14 amino acids. Germline V gene lookup returns CDR1 MDHEN and CDR2 SYDVKM. The CDR3 bases are TGTGCCAGCAGTTTGGGGACAGGTCTCTACGAGCAGTACTTC. Translating gives CASSLGTGLYEQYF. Full variable domain (rest looked up from reference TRBV28 and TRBJ2-7): DVKVTQSSRYLVKRTGEKVFLECVQDMDHENMFWYRQDPGLGLRLIYFSYDVKMKEKGDIPEGYSVSREKKERFSLILESASTNQTSMYLCASSLGTGLYEQYFGPGTRLTVT.

The table lists this clonotype with many counts. This sequence joins TRBV28 and TRBJ2-3; D gene unclear. Trimming cost V 3 bases and J 2 bases, with 12 bases left between them. In germline, CDR1 is MDHEN, CDR2 SYDVKM. CDR3 length: 15 amino acids. The CDR3 region has the DNA TGTGCCAGCAGTTTGCCAGCTTTATTCACAGATACGCAGTATTTT. This codes for CASSLPALFTDTQYF.

The chain employs TRBV11-3 and TRBJ2-1, with TRBD2 identical over 8 bases. The germline V gene encodes CDR1 SGHNT and CDR2 YENEEA. The CDR3 is 15 amino acids. After removal of 1 base from V and 7 bases from J, the junction contained 6 bases not matched to a gene. The CDR3 reads CASSLGTSQGNEQFF. The CDR3 coding sequence is TGTGCCAGCAGCTTAGGGACTAGCCAAGGGAATGAGCAGTTCTTC.

This clonotype has more than one count but fewer than ten. The rearrangement uses TRBV24-1 and TRBJ1-1; D perhaps matches TRBD1 (6 bases). The CDR3 covers 16 residues. The germline CDR1 and CDR2 sequences are KGHDR and SFDVKD. The V end lost 3 bases, the J end lost 3 bases, and 16 bases lay between the germline ends. CDR3 region: CATSDGDIPDHTEAFF. The CDR3 DNA reads TGTGCCACCAGTGATGGGGACATCCCAGACCACACTGAAGCTTTCTTT.

The CDR3 is CATSGSPGTAETQYF. In DNA form, the CDR3 reads TGTGCCACCAGTGGGTCCCCCGGGACAGCAGAGACCCAGTACTTC. The rearrangement joins TRBV24-1 to TRBJ2-5, with 7 bases aligning to TRBD1. J was trimmed by 4 bases and V by 5 bases; bases with no gene match: 9. CDR1 and CDR2 from the germline V gene are KGHDR and SFDVKD. CDR3 length equals 15 residues.

The chain combines TRBV19 with TRBJ2-3, with TRBD1 identical over 9 bases. V lost 3 bases and J lost 3; bases outside the gene matches: 4. Germline V gene data show CDR1 as LNHDA and CDR2 as SQIVND (reference sequence). The CDR3 extends over 15 amino acids. The CDR3 DNA sequence: TGTGCCAGTAGTATTACAGGGGGCGTAACAGATACGCAGTATTTT. The encoded protein is CASSITGGVTDTQYF. Supplemented by reference TRBV19 and TRBJ2-3, the full variable domain reads DGGITQSPKYLFRKEGQNVTLSCEQNLNHDAMYWYRQDPGQGLRLIYYSQIVNDFQKGDIAEGYSVSREKKESFPLTVTSAQKNPTAFYLCASSITGGVTDTQYFGPGTRLTVL.

The V gene is TRBV3-1, the J gene TRBJ2-1, with 8 nucleotides matching TRBD2. The CDR3 covers 14 residues. V lost 2 bases and J lost 7; bases outside the gene matches: 4. Germline V gene data show CDR1 as LGHDT and CDR2 as YNNKEL (reference sequence). The CDR3 region is CASSQPGLGNEQFF. CDR3 nucleotides: TGTGCCAGCAGCCAACCGGGACTAGGGAATGAGCAGTTCTTC.